Following are 27 T cell receptor beta chains from one sample sequenced in a study of CD8 T cells in ankylosing spondylitis. TCRdb analysed the 5' RACE reads with MiXCR anew, one entry per CDR3 protein. The sample shows just over 350,000 distinct CDR3 sequences, 20% to 25% of them seen only once. The sequenced material came from blood, either unsorted or a sorted T cell fraction (not recorded which). Receptors were obtained from a male donor with ankylosing spondylitis or in good health (not recorded which).

The chain recombines TRBV2 with TRBJ2-7, with TRBD2 identical over 8 bases. Germline CDR1 and CDR2: SNHLY and FYNNEI. The CDR3 spans 12 residues. The V gene end was trimmed by 6 bases and the J gene end by 3 bases; junction bases not matched to a gene: 1. CDR3 coding DNA: TGTGCCAGCAGCGGGAGGGTCTACGAGCAGTACTTC. Translated: CASSGRVYEQYF.

This clonotype was seen more than once but under ten times. The rearrangement links TRBV12-3 or TRBV12-4 to TRBJ2-2; a possible D gene is TRBD2 (6 bases). The CDR3 is 14 amino acids. V was trimmed by 3 bases and J by 3 bases, leaving 8 bases between them. In DNA, the CDR3 is TGTGCCAGCAGTTTTTCTAGCGACACCGGGGAGCTGTTTTTT. Amino acid sequence: CASSFSSDTGELFF.

In this sample, this clonotype turned up a few times. V is TRBV5-1 and J is TRBJ2-3, with 7 positions matching TRBD1. After removal of 1 base from V and 2 bases from J, the junction contained 4 bases not matched to a gene. The CDR3 has 15 residues. Germline CDR1 reads SGHRS; CDR2 reads YFSETQ. CDR3 residues: CASSLSGQITDTQYF. CDR3 DNA: TGCGCCAGCAGCTTGTCGGGACAGATCACAGATACGCAGTATTTT.

The chain couples TRBV29-1 to TRBJ2-7, with unresolved D. The CDR3 runs 11 residues. Trimming took 2 bases from V and 3 from J, leaving 5 bases between them. Germline V CDR1 and CDR2: SQVTM, ANQGSEA. The CDR3 here is CSVELDYEQYF. Here the CDR3 DNA reads TGCAGCGTTGAACTGGACTACGAGCAGTACTTC.

The CDR3 loop is CSVEFHRNNEQFF. The DNA of the CDR3 is TGCAGCGTTGAATTTCACAGGAACAATGAGCAGTTCTTC. The chain couples TRBV29-1 to TRBJ2-1; D possibly corresponds to TRBD1 (5 bases). With 2 bases removed from V and 5 bases from J, the gap between germline ends came to 10 bases. CDR1 and CDR2 from the germline V gene are SQVTM and ANQGSEA. This CDR3 is built from 13 residues.

The J gene is TRBJ2-1, the V gene TRBV12-3 or TRBV12-4; possible D gene TRBD1, 5 bases. With 8 bases removed from V and 4 bases from J, the gap between germline ends came to 18 bases. This CDR3 contains 15 residues. The CDR3 loop reads CASGDQGSLYNEQFF. CDR3 in DNA: TGTGCCAGCGGGGATCAGGGTTCCCTGTACAATGAGCAGTTCTTC.

The chain joins TRBV10-3 to TRBJ2-1, with D possibly matching TRBD1 (5 bases). The CDR3 has 15 amino acids. Between the trimmed V and J ends, which lost 4 bases and 3 bases, there was a span of 13 bases. Germline V gene sequence: CDR1 ENHRY, CDR2 SYGVKD. The CDR3 here is CAISGRQGNYNEQFF. The CDR3 nucleotides are TGTGCCATCAGTGGCCGGCAGGGAAACTACAATGAGCAGTTCTTC.

The V gene is TRBV12-3 or TRBV12-4, the J gene TRBJ2-7; 7 bases line up with TRBD1. The CDR3 runs 15 residues. V shed 1 base and J 3 bases; nucleotides not matched to a gene: 6. The CDR3: CASSLGVSGGYEQYF. CDR3 DNA sequence: TGTGCCAGCAGTTTAGGGGTCTCAGGGGGCTACGAGCAGTACTTC.

This clonotype has only a few counts. The chain uses TRBV7-2 and TRBJ2-3; 11 positions agree with TRBD2. This CDR3 region has 15 residues. V trimming: 4 bases; J trimming: 4 bases; junction bases outside the gene matches: 4. From germline, CDR1 is SGHTA and CDR2 FQGNSA. The CDR3 region has the DNA TGTGCCAGCAGCTGGGTAGCGGGGGGGCCAGATACGCAGTATTTT. Protein sequence: CASSWVAGGPDTQYF.

The chain employs TRBV20-1 and TRBJ2-3; 8 bases agree with TRBD1. Germline CDR1 and CDR2: DFQATT and SNEGSKA (reference sequence). The V and J ends lost 6 bases and 2 bases, in that order; junction bases with no gene match: 7. The CDR3 totals 14 residues. The CDR3 sequence is CSAQDRVFTDTQYF. The CDR3 DNA sequence: TGCAGTGCGCAGGACAGGGTATTCACAGATACGCAGTATTTT.

This clonotype has only a few counts. The chain recombines TRBV11-3 with TRBJ1-6; D unresolved. V was cut by 4 bases and J by 6 bases, with 10 bases left in between. Germline V gene lookup returns CDR1 SGHNT and CDR2 YENEEA. CDR3 length: 14 amino acids. Here the CDR3 reads CASSSREPNSPLHF. The CDR3 region has the DNA TGTGCCAGCAGCTCCCGGGAACCTAATTCACCCCTCCACTTT.

The CDR3 bases are TGTGCCAGCCGCGGGACTATCTACAATGAGCAGTTCTTC. This sequence encodes CASRGTIYNEQFF. V usage is TRBV5-5 and J usage is TRBJ2-1; 7 bases fit TRBD2. Germline CDR1 and CDR2: SGHKS and YYEKEE (reference sequence). The CDR3 length is 13 residues. The ends lost 7 bases at V and 3 bases at J; junction bases unmatched: 4.

The chain uses TRBV7-9 and TRBJ2-2; D gene unclear. Between the trimmed V and J ends, which lost 4 bases and 5 bases, there was a span of 5 bases. Germline V lookup: CDR1 SEHNR, CDR2 FQNEAQ (reference sequence). The CDR3 runs 12 residues. DNA of the CDR3: TGTGCCAGCAGCTCAGAGACCGGGGAGCTGTTTTTT. This sequence encodes CASSSETGELFF.

The chain uses TRBV5-6 and TRBJ1-1; 7 bases are shared with TRBD1. V shed 1 base, J shed 2 bases, and the junction held 5 bases outside the gene matches. The length of the CDR3 is 15 residues. Germline values: CDR1 SGHDT, CDR2 YYEEEE. CDR3 bases: TGTGCCAGCAGCTTGATACGGGACAGCAACACTGAAGCTTTCTTT. It encodes CASSLIRDSNTEAFF.

This clonotype showed up just a few times. This chain connects TRBV28 to TRBJ2-3; TRBD2 matches 8 bases. The CDR3 consists of 15 residues. CDR1 MDHEN and CDR2 SYDVKM come from the germline V gene. Losses at the gene ends were 6 bases for V and 4 bases for J; bases not matched to a gene: 9. CDR3 sequence: CASRRTSIQPDTQYF. CDR3 DNA: TGTGCCAGCAGAAGGACTAGCATCCAACCAGATACGCAGTATTTT.

This chain links TRBV11-2 with TRBJ2-7; 8 nucleotides align to TRBD1. The CDR3 contains 13 residues. After removal of 4 bases from V and 4 bases from J, the junction contained 3 bases not matched to a gene. Germline CDR1 and CDR2: SGHAT and FQNNGV. CDR3 bases: TGTGCCAGCAGCTCTAGACAGGGGTACGAGCAGTACTTC. Its protein product is CASSSRQGYEQYF.

The chain employs TRBV3-1 and TRBJ2-7; TRBD2 matches at 9 bases. Germline lookup yields CDR1 LGHDT and CDR2 YNNKEL (reference sequence). V shed 0 bases, J shed 6 bases, and the junction held 6 bases outside the gene matches. The CDR3 has 15 amino acids. The CDR3 loop is CASSQEVGLALEQYF. The CDR3 DNA sequence: TGTGCCAGCAGCCAAGAAGTGGGACTAGCCCTCGAGCAGTACTTC.

This clonotype was detected a few times. The CDR3: CASSFSPAQPLHF. The CDR3 bases are TGCGCCAGCAGCTTTTCTCCGGCTCAACCCCTCCACTTT. The chain employs TRBV5-1 and TRBJ1-6; D is uncertain. The CDR3 covers 13 residues. V was pared by 2 bases and J by 12 bases, with 12 bases between. Germline V lookup: CDR1 SGHRS, CDR2 YFSETQ.

The chain is built from TRBV11-2 and TRBJ2-5; 7 positions agree with TRBD1. V shed 2 bases and J 4 bases; nucleotides not matched to a gene: 10. Looked up from germline, CDR1 is SGHAT and CDR2 is FQNNGV. The CDR3 extends over 16 amino acids. The CDR3 DNA reads as TGTGCCAGCAGCTTAACATCAGGGGGATATGGAGAGACCCAGTACTTC. Protein sequence: CASSLTSGGYGETQYF.

The chain joins TRBV11-2 to TRBJ2-2; perhaps D is TRBD1 or TRBD2 (7 bases each). Trimming took 5 bases from V and 7 from J, leaving 17 bases between them. Per germline, CDR1 SGHAT and CDR2 FQNNGV. CDR3 length equals 15 residues. DNA for the CDR3: TGTGCCAGCAGCCAGTGGTCAGGGGGGGGCGGGGAGCTGTTTTTT. Translation gives CASSQWSGGGGELFF.

This clonotype was counted between two and nine times. V is TRBV12-3 or TRBV12-4 and J is TRBJ1-5; 8 bases are shared with TRBD1. Trimming at V came to 6 bases and at J to 7 bases, leaving 8 bases not matched to a gene. The CDR3 runs to 14 residues. The CDR3 loop is CASRRTGYSQPQHF. The CDR3 DNA reads as TGTGCCAGCAGACGGACAGGGTATAGCCAGCCCCAGCATTTT.

V and J are TRBV7-9 and TRBJ1-1; tentatively, D is TRBD1 (6 bases). Trimming shortened V by 4 bases and J by 6 bases, and 9 bases separated the two germline ends. CDR3 length equals 12 residues. Germline CDR1 SEHNR, CDR2 FQNEAQ (reference sequence). CDR3 coding DNA: TGTGCCAGCAGCTCAGGGGTCGCTGAAGCTTTCTTT. This codes for CASSSGVAEAFF.

The sample holds a few counts of this clonotype. The chain joins TRBV29-1 to TRBJ2-5; possibly TRBD2 for D (7 bases). The CDR3 loop spans 15 amino acids. The V end lost 1 base, the J end lost 5 bases, and 17 bases lay between the germline ends. Germline CDR1 SQVTM, CDR2 ANQGSEA. The CDR3: CSVEGVGGAEETQYF. The CDR3 DNA reads TGCAGCGTTGAAGGAGTGGGGGGGGCCGAGGAGACCCAGTACTTC.

V and J are TRBV20-1 and TRBJ2-2; 8 nucleotides match TRBD2. Germline loops: CDR1 DFQATT, CDR2 SNEGSKA (reference sequence). This CDR3 contains 15 residues. Trimming cost V 6 bases and J 7 bases; bases outside gene matches: 13. CDR3 bases: TGCAGTGCGCCCCCCCGGGGGGGCGAAGGCGGGGAGCTGTTTTTT. Protein product: CSAPPRGGEGGELFF.

This clonotype came up a few times. Written as DNA, the CDR3 is TGTGCCACCAGCAGTACTCAGGGTACGCAGTATTTT. Translated, it gives CATSSTQGTQYF. The chain links TRBV15 to TRBJ2-3, with D possibly being TRBD1 (5 bases). This CDR3 has 12 amino acids. V was clipped by 3 bases and J by 8 bases, with 9 bases between them. From germline, CDR1 is LNHNV and CDR2 YYDKDF (reference sequence).

The gene calls are TRBV24-1 and TRBJ2-2; 7 nucleotides match TRBD1. This CDR3 is built from 22 residues. Germline V gene lookup returns CDR1 KGHDR and CDR2 SFDVKD. The V segment lost 5 bases and the J segment 3 bases; nucleotides outside the gene matches: 26. The chain's CDR3 is CATSAHLMGIGDRGRDTGELFF. The DNA for the CDR3 is TGTGCCACCAGTGCGCATTTGATGGGTATCGGGGACAGAGGAAGGGACACCGGGGAGCTGTTTTTT.

Many counts were recorded for this clonotype. V and J are TRBV7-8 and TRBJ2-5; 9 nucleotides line up with TRBD2. The CDR3 totals 18 residues. Germline lookup yields CDR1 SGHVS and CDR2 FQNEAQ. The V segment lost 5 bases and the J segment 3 bases; nucleotides outside the gene matches: 16. Written as DNA, the CDR3 is TGTGCCAGCAGCACCACTTACCCAATTGGACTAGCGAAAGAGACCCAGTACTTC. Its translation: CASSTTYPIGLAKETQYF.